Reported below is one T cell receptor (beta chain). The V end lost 10 bases, the J end lost 3 bases, and 21 bases lay between the germline ends. The CDR3 is 16 amino acids. The germline gives CDR1 LNHDA, CDR2 SQIVND (reference sequence). Clones were sequenced by immunoSEQ multiplex PCR, and TCRdb holds only the in-frame ones, with some missing. In the table there are around 100,000 clones, around 93% of which are singletons. This specimen belongs to a study of T cell changes during pregnancy in multiple sclerosis. Specimen: peripheral blood, collected after pregnancy. The chain links TRBV19 to TRBJ2-2; D is ambiguous. This sequence was found in a female donor with multiple sclerosis, enrolled in a pregnancy study. The chain's CDR3 is CATRSGAVSYTGELFF. In DNA, the CDR3 is TGTGCCACTAGATCAGGTGCAGTTTCGTACACCGGGGAGCTGTTTTTT.